This TCR beta chain was sequenced during a study of blood T cells in healthy people across ages. Trimming shortened V by 5 bases and J by 7 bases, and 20 bases separated the two germline ends. Per the germline V gene, CDR1 is SGHTA and CDR2 is FQGNSA. This CDR3 contains 15 residues. The authors ran a second PCR of roughly 6 to 12 cycles using a sample-barcoded 5' primer and a J-beta primer mix. TCRdb used MiXCR to reprocess the 5' RACE reads, holding one entry per CDR3 protein. This sample carries roughly 1,800,000 distinct CDR3 sequences, roughly 50% of them seen once, and the ten largest clones take more than 2%. Study-wide results and limits: Possibly confounding the expanded clonotype changes was the fact that donor CMV status was unknown.

This clonotype showed up just a few times. What it binds is not known. The chain is built from TRBV7-2 and TRBJ1-2; D is uncertain. The sample was blood. The sequence derives from a woman aged 40 to 50 in good health. The CDR3 sequence: CASSNRSPGISGYTF. CDR3 nucleotides: TGTGCCAGCAGCAATCGCTCCCCGGGGATCTCTGGCTACACCTTC.